Reported below is one T cell receptor beta chain. In the authors' workflow: Amplification with reference gene primers provided the estimates of nucleated cell counts. Using immunoSEQ multiplex PCR, the repertoire was profiled, and TCRdb retains in-frame clones only, with some absent. Clone size and V and J calls were adopted from that table, with D and trimming inferred from the DNA. The profile covers under 200,000 clones, with around nine tenths appearing a single time and around 3.5% taken by the ten largest. The sample comes from a study of blood T cell repertoires in COVID-19. Germline CDR1 and CDR2: MRHNA and SNTAGT. V dropped 6 bases and J dropped 0; count of bases not matched to a gene: 5. The CDR3 loop spans 15 amino acids.

The specimen sequenced was peripheral blood. This receptor was identified in a man between 18 and 29 years old with active or convalescent COVID-19. The J gene is TRBJ2-3, the V gene TRBV6-4; 8 bases are shared with TRBD2. The CDR3 sequence: CASREIAGSTDTQYF. The CDR3 DNA follows: TGTGCCAGCAGGGAGATAGCGGGGAGCACAGATACGCAGTATTTT.